This is a list of T cell receptor beta chains from one sample in a study of T cell responses to AZD1222 COVID-19 vaccine. Libraries were prepared by immunoSEQ multiplex PCR; TCRdb keeps only in-frame clonotypes and omits some of them. The table records roughly 200,000 clones, roughly 90% of them present only once. The sample consisted of peripheral blood, taken 28 days after the second AZD1222 dose. These receptors originate from an adult who received the AZD1222 COVID-19 vaccine. The CDR3 runs from the conserved cysteine through the conserved F or W. A D gene is named only where the DNA matches it firmly. The listing skips clone size in some rows; elsewhere it reads once, few, many or a size class.

>TRBJ2-4|-|TRBV19|-
TGTGCCAGTAGTATAGAGTGGGGAGGTGCCAAAAACATTCAGTACTTC
CASSIEWGGAKNIQYF
>TRBJ1-4|TRBD1|TRBV15|once
TGTGCCACCAGCAGGGGACAGGGGGTCTCTAATGAAAAACTGTTTTTT
CATSRGQGVSNEKLFF
>TRBJ2-1|-|TRBV28|-
TGTGCCAGCACCAGTTCCCCGGGAGTTCCCAACAATGAGCAGTTCTTC
CASTSSPGVPNNEQFF
>TRBJ1-4|-|TRBV27|once
TGTGCCAGCAGTTTAGGGCAAACCCTAAATGAAAAACTGTTTTTT
CASSLGQTLNEKLFF
>TRBJ2-3|TRBD1|TRBV27|-
TGTGCCAGCAGTCGACAGGGGGATACGCAGTATTTT
CASSRQGDTQYF
>TRBJ1-6|-|TRBV19|-
TGTGCCAGTAGTATGCGTGAGGATTCACCCCTCCACTTT
CASSMREDSPLHF
>TRBJ1-5|TRBD1|TRBV28|-
TGTGCCAGCAGACAGGGGGGGATTGATCAGCCCCAGCATTTT
CASRQGGIDQPQHF
>TRBJ1-1|-|TRBV30|-
TGTGCCTGGCGCCAAGTGGGGGCAGGGAACACTGAAGCTTTCTTT
CAWRQVGAGNTEAFF
>TRBJ2-4|TRBD2|TRBV14|-
TGTGCCAGCAGCCAAGTTGGACTAGCTACAAACATTCAGTACTTC
CASSQVGLATNIQYF
>TRBJ1-5|TRBD1|TRBV19|-
TGTGCCAGTAATTTAGGCACAGGGGTCGAAATAAGGCCCCAGCATTTT
CASNLGTGVEIRPQHF
>TRBJ2-1|TRBD2|TRBV2|-
TGTGCCAGAGGGACTAGCCACTACAATGAGCAGTTCTTC
CARGTSHYNEQFF
>TRBJ1-3|-|TRBV6-5|-
TGTGCCAGCAGTTACACGCCCCTTCCCTCTGGAAACACCATATATTTT
CASSYTPLPSGNTIYF
>TRBJ2-7|TRBD2|TRBV19|-
TGTGCCAGTAGTATAGGACTAGCCTCCGAGCAGTACTTC
CASSIGLASEQYF
>TRBJ2-7|TRBD1|TRBV25-1|-
TGTGCCAGCAGCCTCCGGGACAGGGTTGGTGAGCAGTACTTC
CASSLRDRVGEQYF
>TRBJ1-5|-|TRBV28|-
TGTGCCAGCAACACCATTCGGGAGCCCCAGCATTTT
CASNTIREPQHF
>TRBJ2-3|-|TRBV28|once
TGTGCCAGCAGCGAAACACATATTAGCACAGATACGCAGTATTTT
CASSETHISTDTQYF
>TRBJ2-7|TRBD2|TRBV9|once
TGTGCCAGCAGCCTAGCGGGAGGGCCCTACGAGCAGTACTTC
CASSLAGGPYEQYF
>TRBJ2-3|TRBD2|TRBV19|-
TGTGCCACCCTCCCGGGACTAGCTCTGATAACCGACAAGGATACGCAGTATTTT
CATLPGLALITDKDTQYF
>TRBJ1-2|-|TRBV28|-
TGTGCCAGCAGTTTAGAGATGGAGCAGGTGGTTGGTGGCTACACCTTC
CASSLEMEQVVGGYTF
>TRBJ2-1|TRBD2|TRBV28|-
TGTGCCAGCAGCCTACTATGGGGGACTAGCGGGGTCAATGAGCAGTTCTTC
CASSLLWGTSGVNEQFF
>TRBJ2-5|-|TRBV2|-
TGTGCCAGCAGTCCCTCTTTCCAGGGGCAGGAGACCCAGTACTTC
CASSPSFQGQETQYF
>TRBJ2-2|-|TRBV18|-
TGTGCCAGCTCACCTCGAACAGGGAACCCTACCGGGGAGCTGTTTTTT
CASSPRTGNPTGELFF
>TRBJ2-2|-|TRBV5-1|-
TGCGCCAGCAGCTTGTTGGACCCACGGTCCGGGGAGCTGTTTTTT
CASSLLDPRSGELFF
>TRBJ2-7|-|TRBV7-2|-
TGTGCCAGCAGCTTAGCGCGGGGAGCCTACGAGCAGTACTTC
CASSLARGAYEQYF
>TRBJ1-2|TRBD1|TRBV11-2|-
TGTGCCAGCAGCACCACCGGGACAGGGGTCGGGGGCTACACCTTC
CASSTTGTGVGGYTF
>TRBJ2-5|-|TRBV5-4|once
TGTGCCAGCAGCCTGGGGGGTCGGGGGCTAGAGACCCAGTACTTC
CASSLGGRGLETQYF
>TRBJ1-1|TRBD1|TRBV9|-
TGTGCCAGCAGCGCCCGGACAGGGCCGGGTACTGAAGCTTTCTTT
CASSARTGPGTEAFF
>TRBJ2-3|-|TRBV9|-
TGTGCCAGCAGCGACAATAGCGGACCTAGCACAGATACGCAGTATTTT
CASSDNSGPSTDTQYF
>TRBJ1-5|-|TRBV28|-
TGTGCCAGCAGTAAACCACAGGGTATCAGTCAGCCCCAGCATTTT
CASSKPQGISQPQHF
>TRBJ1-1|TRBD1|TRBV27|-
TGTGCCAGCAGTTTCGACAGGGAGTTTACTGAAGCTTTCTTT
CASSFDREFTEAFF
>TRBJ1-4|TRBD1|TRBV2|-
TGTGCCAGCCACAGGGGTCAGGAAAAACTGTTTTTT
CASHRGQEKLFF
>TRBJ1-2|TRBD1|TRBV28|-
TGTGCCAGCATCGACACAGGGGGCGGCTATGGCTACACCTTC
CASIDTGGGYGYTF
>TRBJ1-2|-|TRBV2|-
TGTGCCAGCATGAGGTTGTCTTATGGCTACACCTTC
CASMRLSYGYTF
>TRBJ1-3|-|TRBV5-1|-
TGCGCCAGCAGCTTGGAAGGGGGCTCTGGAAACACCATATATTTT
CASSLEGGSGNTIYF
>TRBJ2-6|-|TRBV2|-
TGTGCCAGCAGGCCTGGGACAATCTCGCTCTCTGGGGCCAACGTCCTGACTTTC
CASRPGTISLSGANVLTF
>TRBJ2-1|TRBD2|TRBV19|-
TGTGCCAGTAGTATACTAGGACAGGGGATGCCCGGGACTAGCGGGAGGTATGAGCAGTTCTTC
CASSILGQGMPGTSGRYEQFF
>TRBJ1-2|TRBD1|TRBV13|once
TGTGCCAGCAGCTTGGACAGGGGGCGCCGGGGCTACACCTTC
CASSLDRGRRGYTF
>TRBJ2-1|-|TRBV28|-
TGTGCCAGCAGTCTAGCAGCTCGCCTAAAAAATGAGCAGTTCTTC
CASSLAARLKNEQFF
>TRBJ2-7|TRBD1|TRBV14|-
TGTGCCAGCACCTCAATGAATACAGGGGTGAGCGAGCAGTACTTC
CASTSMNTGVSEQYF
>TRBJ2-7|-|TRBV5-4|-
TGTGCCAGCAGCTCCCGGGACTTCCCCTACGAGCAGTACTTC
CASSSRDFPYEQYF
>TRBJ2-1|-|TRBV5-1|-
TGCGCCAGCCACCCCCCCGGGAGCTCCTACAATGAGCAGTTCTTC
CASHPPGSSYNEQFF
>TRBJ1-2|-|TRBV6-2/TRBV6-3|-
TGTGCCAGCAGTTTGGACCCCAGGGCTAACTATGGCTACACCTTC
CASSLDPRANYGYTF
>TRBJ2-6|TRBD2|TRBV25-1|-
TGTGCCAGCAGTGAATCAAGGACTAGCGGCTCTGGGGCCAACGTCCTGACTTTC
CASSESRTSGSGANVLTF
>TRBJ1-2|TRBD1|TRBV19|-
TGTGCCAGTAGTTTACGACAGGGGTTCCTTGTCAACTATGGCTACACCTTC
CASSLRQGFLVNYGYTF
>TRBJ2-7|-|TRBV11-3|-
TGTGCCAGCAGCTTCAGTAGGGTGTCCTACGAGCAGTACTTC
CASSFSRVSYEQYF
>TRBJ1-2|-|TRBV15|-
TGTGCCACCAGCCCCCGAACAGGGAACTATGGCTACACCTTC
CATSPRTGNYGYTF
>TRBJ2-7|-|TRBV11-3|-
TGTGCCAGCAGTCAATCCCTAGGTGGCGAGCAGTACTTC
CASSQSLGGEQYF
>TRBJ1-5|-|TRBV5-6|-
TGTGCCAGCAGCTTGGCGGCGGGCCCCAATCAGCCCCAGCATTTT
CASSLAAGPNQPQHF